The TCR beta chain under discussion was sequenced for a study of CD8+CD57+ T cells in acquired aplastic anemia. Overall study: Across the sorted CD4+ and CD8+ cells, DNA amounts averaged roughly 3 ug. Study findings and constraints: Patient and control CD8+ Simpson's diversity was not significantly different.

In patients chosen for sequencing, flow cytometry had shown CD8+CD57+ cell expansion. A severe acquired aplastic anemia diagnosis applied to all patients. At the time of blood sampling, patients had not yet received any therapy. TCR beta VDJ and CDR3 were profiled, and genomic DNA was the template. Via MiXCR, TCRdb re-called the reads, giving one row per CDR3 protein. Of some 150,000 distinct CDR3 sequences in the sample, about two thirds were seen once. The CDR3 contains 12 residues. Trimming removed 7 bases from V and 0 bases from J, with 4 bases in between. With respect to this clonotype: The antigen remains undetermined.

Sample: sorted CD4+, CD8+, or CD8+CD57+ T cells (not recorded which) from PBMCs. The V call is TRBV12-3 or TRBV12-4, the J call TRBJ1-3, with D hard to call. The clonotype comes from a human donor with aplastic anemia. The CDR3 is CASTNSGNTIYF. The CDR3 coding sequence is TGTGCCAGCACCAACTCTGGAAACACCATATATTTT.